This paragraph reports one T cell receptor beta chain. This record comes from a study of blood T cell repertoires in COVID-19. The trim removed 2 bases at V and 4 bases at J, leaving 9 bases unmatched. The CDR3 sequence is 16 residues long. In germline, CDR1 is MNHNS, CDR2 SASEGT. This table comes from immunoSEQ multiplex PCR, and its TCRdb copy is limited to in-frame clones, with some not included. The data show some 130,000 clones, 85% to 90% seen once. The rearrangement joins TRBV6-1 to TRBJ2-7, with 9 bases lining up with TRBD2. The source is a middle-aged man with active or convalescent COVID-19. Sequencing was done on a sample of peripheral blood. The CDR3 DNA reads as TGTGCCAGCAGTGAACAATCTCTAGCGGGAAGGTACGAGCAGTACTTC. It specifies CASSEQSLAGRYEQYF.